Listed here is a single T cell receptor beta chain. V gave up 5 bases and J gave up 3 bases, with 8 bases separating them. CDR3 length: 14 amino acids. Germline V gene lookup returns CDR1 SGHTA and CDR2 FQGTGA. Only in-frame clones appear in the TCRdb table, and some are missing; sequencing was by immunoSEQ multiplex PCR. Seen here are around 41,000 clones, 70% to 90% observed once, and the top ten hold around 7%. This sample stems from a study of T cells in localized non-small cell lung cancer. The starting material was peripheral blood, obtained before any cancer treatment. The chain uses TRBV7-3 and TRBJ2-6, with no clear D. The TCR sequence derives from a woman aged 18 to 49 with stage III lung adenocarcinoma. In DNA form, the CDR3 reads TGTGCCAGCAGCCCTATTCGTGGGGCCAACGTCCTGACTTTC. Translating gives CASSPIRGANVLTF.